Sequencing of this TCR beta chain was carried out in a study of molecular identifiers for immune sequencing clone quantification (dated by TCRdb to the late 2010s). In terms of the full investigation: For a replicate experiment, RNA from around 20,000 or 100,000 naive CD8 T cells was divided into five aliquots, of which four were sequenced. The study was a methods study using CD8 T cells to benchmark molecular-identifier clustering-based TCR repertoire sequencing (MIDCIRS) and TCR RNA copy counting.

At least ten counts were recorded for this clonotype. Its recognized antigen is unknown. The input lacks base qualities; no much larger clone sits a single base away. The trim is 6 bases for V and 2 bases for J, with a gap of 14 bases between the germline ends. From cysteine to phenylalanine, the CDR3 is 16 amino acids long. Only the CDR3 region is kept as DNA, spanning 48 bases read in frame from base 1. In the germline V gene, CDR1 corresponds to MDHEN and CDR2 to SYDVKM. Library preparation used PCR. Sequencing was performed on an Illumina HiSeq 4000. Bulk TCR libraries were made following a previously described method, with the TCR primers given in Table S5. The Qiagen AllPrep DNA/RNA kit was used to purify total RNA. Before analysis, reads from multiple sequencing runs of the same library were pooled. Processing in the source paper ran as follows. Reads were retained only if their TCR constant sequence matched exactly, and those retained reads were trimmed to 150 nt and grouped according to their 12-nt molecular barcodes. Reads within each barcode group were sub-clustered using a 15% Levenshtein threshold, and quality-weighted consensus sequences were constructed for each RNA molecule. Non-functional sequences were discarded, and so were lower-count sequences lying one edit away from another sequence. On the basis of fitting two negative binomial distributions, barcode sub-clusters with fewer than 20% of the maximum read count were discarded. Starting from the raw public reads, TCRdb applied fastp trimming at Q25, assembled clones with MiXCR and retained in-frame beta chains. Every CDR3 protein is listed once, alongside the most common genes and DNA of its rows. The V and J calls, along with clone size, are taken from TCRdb and not from the paper's own processing. Across this sample there are about 65,000 distinct CDR3 sequences, with about 18% seen only once. Jointly, the top ten make up around 1.5% of the sample.

Libraries of naive CD8 T cells were built from approximately 20,000 to 1,000,000 sorted cells, with 10%, 30% or 50% of the purified RNA used. On a BD FACSAria II, naive CD8 T cells were FACS-sorted as CD8+CD4-CCR7+CD45RA+ and collected into RLT Plus buffer. To test detection sensitivity, Jurkat RNA equal to over nine TCR copies was added to samples of roughly 18,000-1,100,000 naive CD8 T cells. CD8 T cells were enriched using RosetteSep CD8+ T Cell Enrichment Cocktail and Ficoll-Paque, and the enriched cells then underwent ACK red cell lysis. The full study reports these points: Modeling estimated 3 to 3.5 recovered TCR RNA copies per cell, compared with about ten by digital PCR, which implies roughly 30% capture efficiency. Without barcode sub-clustering, chimeric consensus sequences inflated TCR diversity; chimeras reached as high as 47%. Highly expanded clone sizes could be underestimated because identical TCR molecules may share a barcode. Spiked-in Jurkat TCR RNA equivalent to a single cell was reported to be detectable even among one million naive CD8 T cells. In CMV-specific effector cells, over 98% of molecules were held by clones above 20 RNA copies, whereas under 1% of molecules were held by such clones in naive cells. The naive libraries included spiked-in Jurkat TCR RNA (about nine copies' worth), and this RNA is not part of the donor repertoire.

This chain joins TRBV28 to TRBJ2-6, with the D gene call left open. The receptor was derived from a human donor in good health. Some libraries in this study had Jurkat cell RNA spiked in. The material sequenced was naive CD8+ T cells from blood, with Jurkat cell RNA spiked in. The intended sense of this specimen's cell subset or site label: FACS-sorted CD8+CD4-CCR7+CD45RA+ naive T cells. The nucleotides read TGTGCCAGCAGCTCGCGGTCTGGCGCTGGGGCCAACGTCCTGACTTTC. The encoded protein is CASSSRSGAGANVLTF.